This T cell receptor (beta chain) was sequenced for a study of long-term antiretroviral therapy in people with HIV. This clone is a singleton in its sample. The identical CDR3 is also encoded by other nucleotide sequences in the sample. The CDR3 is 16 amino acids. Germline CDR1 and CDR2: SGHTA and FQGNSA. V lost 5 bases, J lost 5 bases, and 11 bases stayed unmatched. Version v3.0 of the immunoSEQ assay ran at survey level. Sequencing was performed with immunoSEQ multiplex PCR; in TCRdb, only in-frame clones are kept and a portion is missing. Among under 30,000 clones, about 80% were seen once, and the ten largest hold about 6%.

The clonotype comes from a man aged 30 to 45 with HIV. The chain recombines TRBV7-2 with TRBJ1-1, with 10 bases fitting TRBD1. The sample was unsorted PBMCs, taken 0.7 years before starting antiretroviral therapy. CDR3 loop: CASSTWTGGRATEAFF. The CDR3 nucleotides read TGTGCCAGCAGCACCTGGACAGGGGGTAGGGCGACTGAAGCTTTCTTT.